These T cell receptor beta chains were read from a single sample in a study of T-cell memory formation after mild COVID-19. TCRdb ran MiXCR on the 5' RACE reads and lists one entry per CDR3 protein. The sample consists of approximately 300,000 distinct CDR3 sequences, about a sixth of them appearing once. The sample taken for sequencing was PBMCs or a T cell subset sorted from them (not recorded which). The receptors stem from a man between 18 and 35 years old who had mild COVID-19 (a few samples of this study predate the infection). Cell type and time point are not known. CDR3s include the opening cysteine and the closing phenylalanine or tryptophan. D genes are given only for firm matches. The size of a clone is reported for some rows only, either as once, few or many, or as a class for expanded clones.

>TRBV11-2|-|-|TRBJ1-1
CASSTTTGTTEAFF
TGTGCCAGCAGCACGACGACCGGTACAACTGAAGCTTTCTTT
>TRBV3-1|-|-|TRBJ1-1
CASSQQLGGTEAFF
TGTGCCAGCAGCCAACAACTGGGAGGCACTGAAGCTTTCTTT
>TRBV5-1|TRBD1|-|TRBJ1-4
CASSSDRNEKLFF
TGCGCCAGCAGCTCGGACAGGAATGAAAAACTGTTTTTT
>TRBV5-1|TRBD1|few|TRBJ1-1
CASSFRQGLNTEAFF
TGCGCCAGCAGCTTTAGACAGGGCTTGAACACTGAAGCTTTCTTT
>TRBV29-1|-|-|TRBJ1-2
CSAWTESNYGYTF
TGCAGCGCGTGGACAGAGTCTAACTATGGCTACACCTTC
>TRBV5-5|TRBD1|few|TRBJ2-5
CASSLFRQGGETQYF
TGTGCCAGCAGCTTGTTTCGACAGGGTGGGGAGACCCAGTACTTC
>TRBV2|-|few|TRBJ2-3
CASSQAGRSADTQYF
TGTGCCAGCAGTCAAGCCGGTCGGAGCGCAGATACGCAGTATTTT
>TRBV6-5|-|many|TRBJ1-2
CASSYSGGLYGYTF
TGTGCCAGCAGTTACTCTGGGGGGCTCTATGGCTACACCTTC
>TRBV4-2|-|-|TRBJ2-3
CASSQDFGTSFTDTQYF
TGTGCCAGCAGCCAAGATTTTGGGACATCCTTCACAGATACGCAGTATTTT
>TRBV12-5|TRBD1|few|TRBJ2-1
CASGLTGTGEDEQFF
TGTGCTAGTGGTTTGACCGGGACAGGGGAAGATGAGCAGTTCTTC
>TRBV6-2/TRBV6-3|TRBD1|few|TRBJ2-1
CASSPTAGGSYNEQFF
TGTGCCAGCAGCCCTACGGCAGGGGGTTCCTACAATGAGCAGTTCTTC